This entry concerns a single T cell receptor (beta chain). These data are taken from a study of blood T cell repertoires in COVID-19. Original data processing: Reference gene primer amplification gave nucleated cell count estimates. Generated by immunoSEQ multiplex PCR, the TCRdb table keeps only in-frame clones and is missing some. That table supplies the V and J calls and clone size; D and trimming were determined from the DNA. The sample yields around 70,000 clones, 70% to 90% seen once. J was trimmed by 4 bases and V by 6 bases; bases with no gene match: 6. The germline gives CDR1 MNHEY, CDR2 SVGAGI. The CDR3 has 13 residues.

The receptor comes from a woman aged 80 or older with active or convalescent COVID-19. The specimen was peripheral blood. This sequence joins TRBV6-5 and TRBJ2-7; the match to TRBD2 covers 7 bases. In nucleotides, the CDR3 is TGTGCCAGCAGAAACCCGGGGGGTTACGAGCAGTACTTC. Its translation is CASRNPGGYEQYF.